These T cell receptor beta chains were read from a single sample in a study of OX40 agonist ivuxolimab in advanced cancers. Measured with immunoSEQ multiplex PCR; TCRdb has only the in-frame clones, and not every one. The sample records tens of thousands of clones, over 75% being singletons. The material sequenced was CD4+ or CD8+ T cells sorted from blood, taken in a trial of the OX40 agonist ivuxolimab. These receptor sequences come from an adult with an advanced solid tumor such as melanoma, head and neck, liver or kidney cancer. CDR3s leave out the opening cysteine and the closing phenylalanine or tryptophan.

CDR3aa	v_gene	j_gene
ASTSQITTEAF	TRBV5-8	TRBJ1-1
ASSLVGFNQETQY	TRBV7-2	TRBJ2-5
ATSRGEGVISTDTQY	TRBV15	TRBJ2-3
ASSAETGLAGGPYEQY	TRBV7-8	TRBJ2-7
SVVNRGRSGNEQF	TRBV29-1	TRBJ2-1
ASSLWRGLTEAF	TRBV5-4	TRBJ1-1
ASTLAGGSYNSPLH	TRBV2	TRBJ1-6
ASRGTGEGQPQH	TRBV2	TRBJ1-5
ASSESGTAGYGYT	TRBV6-1	TRBJ1-2
ASSALAGVSNEQF	TRBV7-7	TRBJ2-1
ASSPDRYYGYT	TRBV7-2	TRBJ1-2
ASSLVPPGETQY	TRBV5-1	TRBJ2-5
ASRPGQYSNQPQH	TRBV28	TRBJ1-5
ASSVAGTGYGYT	TRBV9	TRBJ1-2
ASSLWGRVSDTQY	TRBV7-2	TRBJ2-3
ASSLARLSGSRAKNIQY	TRBV7-8	TRBJ2-4
ASMQGVHTDTQY	TRBV27	TRBJ2-3
AWSGGVYGYT	TRBV30	TRBJ1-2
ASSSKNISETTNEKLF	TRBV7-3	TRBJ1-4
ASSFDPTVTGGYT	TRBV2	TRBJ1-2
ASSPVPWRETQY	TRBV27	TRBJ2-5
ASSSGTGFNYGYT	TRBV9	TRBJ1-2
TSSQVRVCGSYNEQF	TRBV1	TRBJ2-1
SVDGLAGRKGQETQY	TRBV29-1	TRBJ2-5
ASGTGYGETQY	TRBV7-3	TRBJ2-5
ASSSTGRESIQY	TRBV4-2	TRBJ2-4
ATSRGGGGQPQH	TRBV15	TRBJ1-5
ASSISGGALSEGTQY	TRBV19	TRBJ2-5
AISDPGTSGRNYEQY	TRBV10-3	TRBJ2-7
ASSPGGGGETQY	TRBV11-2	TRBJ2-5
AISDLGARNYGYT	TRBV10-3	TRBJ1-2
ASSTTRNTEAF	TRBV19	TRBJ1-1
ASSLGLMQETQY	TRBV5-1	TRBJ2-5
AIRGGVSYEQY	TRBV10-3	TRBJ2-7
ASSFDRGTEAF	TRBV18	TRBJ1-1
ASSDEGAGRAVGYT	TRBV6-1	TRBJ1-2
SVEALLPPETQY	TRBV29-1	TRBJ2-5
ASSPGAWNEQF	TRBV7-7	TRBJ2-1
ASRERQGGTEAF	TRBV5-1	TRBJ1-1
ASSEGPGATEAF	TRBV6-1	TRBJ1-1
SVTLASEQY	TRBV29-1	TRBJ2-7
ASYSGTAGGKTQY	TRBV6-6	TRBJ2-5
ASSIPQGAYSGQTGELF	TRBV19	TRBJ2-2